A single sample is the source of the 8 T cell receptor beta chains below, sequenced in a study of cytomegalovirus exposure and HLA in healthy donors. PCR was performed using 60 Vbeta and 13 Jbeta primers. Produced via immunoSEQ multiplex PCR; TCRdb's table is partial and in-frame only. The data hold roughly 180,000 clones, with nearly 80% observed a single time. The material sequenced was PBMCs. These receptors all come from a woman aged 30 to 39 in good health and CMV-seropositive.

The rearrangement uses TRBV7-2 and TRBJ2-7, with a weak D call TRBD2 (6 bases). The ends were cut back, 1 base at V and 2 bases at J, with 9 bases in the middle. Germline-derived CDR1 and CDR2 are SGHTA and FQGNSA. The CDR3 runs 14 residues. As DNA, the CDR3 is TGTGCCAGCAGCTTAGAAGGGAGGACCTACGAGCAGTACTTC. It translates to CASSLEGRTYEQYF.

Concerning this clone itself: At one end the junction does not follow the germline gene, possibly because of a read error. This chain links TRBV7-9 with TRBJ1-2; TRBD1 matches at 8 bases. Germline V gene data show CDR1 as SEHNR and CDR2 as FQNEAQ (reference sequence). The CDR3 has 15 amino acids. CDR3 residues: CSSNKGAAGGGGYTF. For the CDR3, the DNA is TGTTCCAGCAACAAGGGGGCGGCAGGGGGCGGTGGCTACACCTTC.

This clone was recorded only once. The chain uses TRBV23-1 and TRBJ1-1; D perhaps matches TRBD1 (5 bases). TRBV23-1 has ORF status, its function being uncertain. The CDR3 totals 14 residues. Trimming stripped 8 bases from V and 1 base from J, with 14 bases between. CDR3 sequence (DNA): TGCGCCAGCCCCTCCCTGGGGGGGAACACTGAAGCTTTCTTT. Amino acid sequence: CASPSLGGNTEAFF.

The chain recombines TRBV11-3 with TRBJ2-7; 8 bases are shared with TRBD1. CDR3 length: 15 residues. Germline V gene data show CDR1 as SGHNT and CDR2 as YENEEA. V lost 3 bases and J lost 2; bases outside the gene matches: 6. CDR3 protein: CASSLGPGGAYEQYF. The CDR3 DNA is TGTGCCAGCAGCTTGGGTCCAGGGGGCGCCTACGAGCAGTACTTC.

The V and J genes are TRBV19 and TRBJ1-2; TRBD1 matches at 7 bases. This CDR3 is built from 14 residues. The V gene's germline CDR1 is LNHDA and CDR2 SQIVND (reference sequence). V lost 7 bases, J lost 4 bases, and 9 bases stayed unmatched. CDR3 DNA: TGTGCCAGTACACACAGGGGTATCGTCTATGGCTACACCTTC. It codes for CASTHRGIVYGYTF. The full variable domain, in which reference TRBV19 and TRBJ1-2 provide the parts outside the CDR3, is DGGITQSPKYLFRKEGQNVTLSCEQNLNHDAMYWYRQDPGQGLRLIYYSQIVNDFQKGDIAEGYSVSREKKESFPLTVTSAQKNPTAFYLCASTHRGIVYGYTFGSGTRLTVV.

This chain links TRBV5-1 with TRBJ2-6, with D possibly matching TRBD1 (5 bases). The ends were cut back, 0 bases at V and 2 bases at J, with 6 bases in the middle. The length of the CDR3 is 15 residues. Germline V gene data show CDR1 as SGHRS and CDR2 as YFSETQ. The CDR3, as DNA: TGCGCCAGCAGCTTGGCAGGGACTGGGGCCAACGTCCTGACTTTC. Translated, it gives CASSLAGTGANVLTF.

This sequence joins TRBV5-5 and TRBJ2-7, with a possible D match to TRBD1 (5 bases). This CDR3 is 13 amino acids long. Germline loops: CDR1 SGHKS, CDR2 YYEKEE (reference sequence). Deletions cut 6 bases from V and 2 bases from J, with 12 bases between. CDR3 amino acids: CASKRQTPYEQYF. In DNA form, the CDR3 reads TGTGCCAGCAAAAGACAGACCCCCTACGAGCAGTACTTC.

This clone was observed a few times. Its ends do not fully match the called genes, so a read error is possible. The chain recombines TRBV6-1 with TRBJ2-7; D is unresolved. Germline CDR1 MNHNS, CDR2 SASEGT. The CDR3 has 13 residues. Here the CDR3 DNA reads TGTGCCAGCGGTGAAGGCGCAGGATACGAGCAGTACTTC. Its translation is CASGEGAGYEQYF.